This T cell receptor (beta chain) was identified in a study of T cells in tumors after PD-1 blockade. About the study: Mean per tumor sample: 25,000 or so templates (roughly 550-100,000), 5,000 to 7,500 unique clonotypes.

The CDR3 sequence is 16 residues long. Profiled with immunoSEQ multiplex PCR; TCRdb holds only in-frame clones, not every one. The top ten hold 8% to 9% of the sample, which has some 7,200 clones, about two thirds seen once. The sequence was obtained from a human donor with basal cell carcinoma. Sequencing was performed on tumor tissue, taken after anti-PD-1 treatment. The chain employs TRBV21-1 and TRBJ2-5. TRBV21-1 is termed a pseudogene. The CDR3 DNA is TGTGCCAGCAGCAAAGCGCTTGCTGGAAACCAAGAGACCCAGTACTTC. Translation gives CASSKALAGNQETQYF.